This TCR beta chain was retrieved from a study of blood T cells in healthy people across ages. The V end was cut by 0 bases, the J end by 3 bases, with 9 bases between. This CDR3 is 14 amino acids long. Germline CDR1 and CDR2: MGHRA and YSYEKL. The authors ran a second PCR of 7 to 11 cycles using a sample-barcoded 5' primer and a J-beta primer mix. A template-switch adaptor that had 12 random nucleotides put a tag on each cDNA molecule. TCRdb passed the 5' RACE reads through MiXCR, listing each CDR3 protein once. The sample contains approximately 1.5 million distinct CDR3 sequences, around 36% of which appear only once.

The chain uses TRBV4-1 and TRBJ2-7, with unresolved D. The origin of this receptor is a woman in her thirties in good health. Sequencing used blood. The CDR3 here is CASSQDTTVYEQYF. CDR3 DNA: TGCGCCAGCAGCCAAGATACCACAGTCTACGAGCAGTACTTC.